This TCR beta chain is from a study of cytomegalovirus exposure and HLA in healthy donors. The wider study: The approximately 100 million unique TCR beta sequences, from about 179 million T cells, were found by an earlier analysis. Within an early data release were 85 million or so unique TCRs drawn from HLA-typed donors.

13 Jbeta primers and 60 Vbeta primers were used for the PCR. TCRdb's table, derived via immunoSEQ multiplex PCR, lists solely in-frame clones and lacks some. The sample records some 200,000 clones, approximately 85% being singletons. Whole-study results and caveats: Analysis was carried out at a later point, and it linked a missense DCLRE1C variant to TCR beta V- and J-gene trimming.

This CDR3 comprises 14 residues. Germline trimming cut 6 bases from V and 2 bases from J; bases unmatched to any gene: 5. From germline, CDR1 is SGHNT and CDR2 YYREEE (reference sequence). To note about this clone: Its antigen is unidentified.

This sequence was found in a girl aged 10 to 17 in good health and CMV-seropositive. The sequenced sample consisted of PBMCs. This chain connects TRBV5-4 to TRBJ2-3; 8 bases agree with TRBD2. Here the CDR3 reads CASTERETTDTQYF. CDR3 DNA: TGTGCCAGCACGGAGCGGGAGACCACAGATACGCAGTATTTT.